The subject of this entry is one T cell receptor (beta chain). The target antigen is unknown. The data were taken from a study of T cells in localized non-small cell lung cancer. Study-wide findings and caveats: Sequencing covered just one tumor region, so heterogeneity cannot be ruled out.

CDR1 SGHTS and CDR2 YDEGEE come from the germline V gene. Deletions cut 4 bases from V and 6 bases from J, with 12 bases between. The CDR3 covers 13 residues. Method: immunoSEQ multiplex PCR; TCRdb's copy keeps in-frame clones and lacks some. This sample has some 50,000 clones; approximately 80% occur once, and the top ten carry approximately 18%. The source is a man aged 40 to 75 with stage III lung adenocarcinoma. The sample in question was peripheral blood mononuclear cells, obtained before any cancer treatment. The gene calls are TRBV5-8 and TRBJ2-3; D not certain. CDR3 sequence: CASSADFGDTQYF. The CDR3 DNA is TGTGCCAGCAGCGCCGACTTCGGCGATACGCAGTATTTT.